This paragraph covers one TCR beta chain sequence. The assay was immunoSEQ multiplex PCR, and TCRdb's table has in-frame clones only and misses some. Of some 48,000 clones listed, more than 80% were seen once; the top ten hold about 2%. The data originate from a study of blood T cell repertoires in COVID-19. CDR3 length: 15 residues. Trimming shortened V by 1 base and J by 6 bases, and 12 bases separated the two germline ends. Germline CDR1 reads SGHVS; CDR2 reads FQNEAQ. The TCR comes from a human donor in a cohort sampled during active COVID-19. Material: peripheral blood. The genes are TRBV7-8 and TRBJ2-2; unclear D gene. In DNA, the CDR3 is TGTGCCAGCAGCTTAGGGCTATTAGAGGCCGGGGAGCTGTTTTTT. It encodes CASSLGLLEAGELFF.